This entry is about one TCR beta chain. Using immunoSEQ multiplex PCR, the repertoire was profiled, and TCRdb retains in-frame clones only, with some absent. Counted here are 200,000 to 250,000 clones, around 80% occurring once; the ten biggest clones make up 4%. The data derive from a study of blood T cell repertoires in COVID-19. The CDR3 extends over 11 amino acids. CDR1 is LNHDA and CDR2 is SQIVND in the germline V gene (reference sequence). V lost 2 bases to trimming and J lost 13 bases, with 11 bases between them. Material for sequencing was peripheral blood. The chain carries TRBV19 and TRBJ1-1; a weak D match, TRBD1 (5 bases). The clonotype was recovered from a woman aged 40 to 49 with active or convalescent COVID-19. The CDR3 nucleotides read TGTGCCAGTAGTATAAAGGACCAGGGTTTCTTT. Encoded protein: CASSIKDQGFF. The whole variable domain, remainder taken from reference TRBV19 and TRBJ1-1, is DGGITQSPKYLFRKEGQNVTLSCEQNLNHDAMYWYRQDPGQGLRLIYYSQIVNDFQKGDIAEGYSVSREKKESFPLTVTSAQKNPTAFYLCASSIKDQGFFGQGTRLTVV.